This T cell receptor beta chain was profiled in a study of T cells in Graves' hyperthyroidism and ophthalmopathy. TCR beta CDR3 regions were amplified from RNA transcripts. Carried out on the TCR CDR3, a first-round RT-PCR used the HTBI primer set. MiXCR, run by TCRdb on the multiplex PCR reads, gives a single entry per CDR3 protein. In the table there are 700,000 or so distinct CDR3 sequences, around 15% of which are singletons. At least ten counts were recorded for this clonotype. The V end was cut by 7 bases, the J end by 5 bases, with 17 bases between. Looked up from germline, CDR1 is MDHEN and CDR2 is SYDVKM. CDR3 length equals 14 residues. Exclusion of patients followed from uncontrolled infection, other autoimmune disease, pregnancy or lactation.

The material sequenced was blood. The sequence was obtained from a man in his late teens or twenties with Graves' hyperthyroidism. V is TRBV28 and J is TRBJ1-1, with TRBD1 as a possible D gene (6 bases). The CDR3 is CASILQGRGTEAFF. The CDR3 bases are TGTGCCAGCATTCTACAGGGTAGGGGAACTGAAGCTTTCTTT.